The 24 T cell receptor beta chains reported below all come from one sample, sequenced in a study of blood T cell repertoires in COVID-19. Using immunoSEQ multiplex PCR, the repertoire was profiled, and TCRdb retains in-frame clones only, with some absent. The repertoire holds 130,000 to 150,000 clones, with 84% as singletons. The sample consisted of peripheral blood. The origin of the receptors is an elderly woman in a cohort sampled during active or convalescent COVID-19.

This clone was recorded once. The CDR3: CASSRLLANYGYTF. Here the CDR3 DNA reads TGTGCCAGCAGCCGGCTTCTAGCTAACTATGGCTACACCTTC. This chain joins TRBV6-6 and TRBJ1-2, with D hard to call. Germline CDR1 MNHNY, CDR2 SVGAGI (reference sequence). The CDR3 has 14 amino acids. V was clipped by 6 bases and J by 0 bases, with 11 bases between them.

The chain's CDR3 is CASSPIRASQPQHF. Written as DNA, the CDR3 is TGTGCCAGCAGCCCCATCAGGGCGAGTCAGCCCCAGCATTTT. This chain connects TRBV27 to TRBJ1-5, with D maybe TRBD1 (5 bases). Trimming cost V 6 bases and J 6 bases, with 15 bases left between them. The germline CDR1 and CDR2 sequences are MNHEY and SMNVEV (reference sequence). This CDR3 is 14 amino acids long.

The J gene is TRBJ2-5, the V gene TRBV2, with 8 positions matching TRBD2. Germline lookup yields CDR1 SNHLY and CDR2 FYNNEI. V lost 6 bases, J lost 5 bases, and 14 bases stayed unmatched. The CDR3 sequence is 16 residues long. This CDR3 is CASRSPSSGTPETQYF. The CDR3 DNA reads TGTGCCAGCAGATCTCCGAGTAGCGGGACGCCCGAGACCCAGTACTTC.

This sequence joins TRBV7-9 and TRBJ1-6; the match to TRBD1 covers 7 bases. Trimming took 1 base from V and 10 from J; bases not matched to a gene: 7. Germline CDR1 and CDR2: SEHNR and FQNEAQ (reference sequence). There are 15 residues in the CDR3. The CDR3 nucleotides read TGTGCCAGCAGCTTAGATTTGACAGGGCTCTCACCCCTCCACTTT. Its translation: CASSLDLTGLSPLHF.

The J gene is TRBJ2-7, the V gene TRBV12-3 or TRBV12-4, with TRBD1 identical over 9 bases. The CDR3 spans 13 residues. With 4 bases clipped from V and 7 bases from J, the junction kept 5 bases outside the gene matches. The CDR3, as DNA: TGTGCCAGCAGTTGGACAGGGGATGGGGAGCAGTACGTC. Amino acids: CASSWTGDGEQYV.

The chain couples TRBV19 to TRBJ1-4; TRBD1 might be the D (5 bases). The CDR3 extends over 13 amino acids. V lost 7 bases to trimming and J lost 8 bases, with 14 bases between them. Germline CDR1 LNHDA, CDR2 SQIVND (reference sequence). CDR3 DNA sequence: TGTGCCAGTACCCCAGGGTTCAGCGAAAAACTGTTTTTT. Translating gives CASTPGFSEKLFF.

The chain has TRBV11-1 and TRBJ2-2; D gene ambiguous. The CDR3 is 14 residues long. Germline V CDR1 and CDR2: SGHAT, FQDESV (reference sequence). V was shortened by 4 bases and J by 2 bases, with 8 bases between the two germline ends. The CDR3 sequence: CASSYTVNTGELFF. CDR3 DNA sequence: TGTGCCAGCAGCTACACAGTTAACACCGGGGAGCTGTTTTTT.

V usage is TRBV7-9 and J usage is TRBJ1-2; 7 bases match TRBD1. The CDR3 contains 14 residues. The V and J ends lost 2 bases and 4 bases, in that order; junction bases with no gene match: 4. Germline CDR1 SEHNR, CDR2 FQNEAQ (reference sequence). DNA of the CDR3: TGTGCCAGCAGCTTAATACAGGGGACCTATGGCTACACCTTC. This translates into CASSLIQGTYGYTF.

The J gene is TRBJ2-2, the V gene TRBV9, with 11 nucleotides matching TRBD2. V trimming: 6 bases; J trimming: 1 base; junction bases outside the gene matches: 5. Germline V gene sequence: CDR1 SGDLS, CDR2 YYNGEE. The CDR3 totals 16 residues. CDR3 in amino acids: CASNAGLAGNTGELFF. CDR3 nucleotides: TGTGCCAGCAACGCCGGACTAGCGGGGAACACCGGGGAGCTGTTTTTT.

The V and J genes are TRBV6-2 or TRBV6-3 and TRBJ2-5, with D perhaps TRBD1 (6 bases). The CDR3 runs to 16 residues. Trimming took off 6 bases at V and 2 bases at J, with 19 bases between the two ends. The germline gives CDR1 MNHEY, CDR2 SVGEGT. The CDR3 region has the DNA TGTGCCAGCAGCCCCCCGACAGGTTACCCACAAGAGACCCAGTACTTC. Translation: CASSPPTGYPQETQYF.

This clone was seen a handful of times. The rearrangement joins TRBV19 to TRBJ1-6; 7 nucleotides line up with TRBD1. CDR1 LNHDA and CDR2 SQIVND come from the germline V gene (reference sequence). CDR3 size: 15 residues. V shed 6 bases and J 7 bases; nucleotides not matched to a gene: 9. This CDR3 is CASRSWGTANSPLHF. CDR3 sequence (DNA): TGTGCCAGTAGATCTTGGGGGACAGCAAATTCACCCCTCCACTTT.

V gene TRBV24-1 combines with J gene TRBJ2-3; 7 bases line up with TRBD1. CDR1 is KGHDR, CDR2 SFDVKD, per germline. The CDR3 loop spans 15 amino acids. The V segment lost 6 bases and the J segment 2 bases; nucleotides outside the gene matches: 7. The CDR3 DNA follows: TGTGCCACCAGTCCAGGTACAGGGGTCACAGATACGCAGTATTTT. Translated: CATSPGTGVTDTQYF.

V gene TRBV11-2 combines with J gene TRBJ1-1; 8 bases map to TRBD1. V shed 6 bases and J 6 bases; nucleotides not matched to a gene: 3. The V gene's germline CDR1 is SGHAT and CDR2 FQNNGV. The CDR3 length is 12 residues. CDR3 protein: CASSRTGSEAFF. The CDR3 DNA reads TGTGCCAGCAGTAGGACAGGGTCTGAAGCTTTCTTT.

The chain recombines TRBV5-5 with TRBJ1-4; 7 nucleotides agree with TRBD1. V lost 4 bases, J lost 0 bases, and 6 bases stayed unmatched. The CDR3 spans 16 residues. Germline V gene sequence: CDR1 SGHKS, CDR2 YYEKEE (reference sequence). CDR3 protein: CASSPGQATTNEKLFF. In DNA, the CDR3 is TGTGCCAGCAGCCCCGGACAGGCCACAACTAATGAAAAACTGTTTTTT.

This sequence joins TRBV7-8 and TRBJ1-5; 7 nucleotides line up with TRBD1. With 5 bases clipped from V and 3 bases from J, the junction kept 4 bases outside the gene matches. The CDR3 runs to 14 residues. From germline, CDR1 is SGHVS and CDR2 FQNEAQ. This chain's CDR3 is CASSQGQVNQPQHF. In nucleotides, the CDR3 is TGTGCCAGCAGCCAAGGACAGGTCAATCAGCCCCAGCATTTT.

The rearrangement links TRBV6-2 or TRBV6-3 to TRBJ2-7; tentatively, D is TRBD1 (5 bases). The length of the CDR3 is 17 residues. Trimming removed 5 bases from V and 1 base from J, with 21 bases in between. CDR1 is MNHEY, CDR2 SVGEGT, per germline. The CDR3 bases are TGTGCCAGCAGTGCCTACCCCGGACAATATAGGTCCTACGAGCAGTACGTC. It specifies CASSAYPGQYRSYEQYV.

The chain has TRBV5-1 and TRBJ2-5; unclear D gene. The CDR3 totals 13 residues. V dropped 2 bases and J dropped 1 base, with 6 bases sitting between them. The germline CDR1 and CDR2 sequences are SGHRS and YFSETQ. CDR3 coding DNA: TGCGCCAGCAGCTTTGGCACCCAAGAGACCCAGTACTTC. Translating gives CASSFGTQETQYF.

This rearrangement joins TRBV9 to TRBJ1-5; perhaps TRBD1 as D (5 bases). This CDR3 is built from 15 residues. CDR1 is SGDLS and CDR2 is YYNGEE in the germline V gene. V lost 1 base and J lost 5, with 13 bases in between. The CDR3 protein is CASSVIGTQYQPQHF. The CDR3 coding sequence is TGTGCCAGCAGCGTAATAGGGACTCAGTATCAGCCCCAGCATTTT.

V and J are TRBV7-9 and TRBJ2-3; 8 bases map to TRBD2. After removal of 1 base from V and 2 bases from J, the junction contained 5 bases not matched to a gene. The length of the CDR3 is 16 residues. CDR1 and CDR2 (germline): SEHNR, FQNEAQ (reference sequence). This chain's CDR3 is CASSLGLRGATDTQYF. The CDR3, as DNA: TGTGCCAGCAGCTTAGGTCTGCGGGGGGCCACAGATACGCAGTATTTT.

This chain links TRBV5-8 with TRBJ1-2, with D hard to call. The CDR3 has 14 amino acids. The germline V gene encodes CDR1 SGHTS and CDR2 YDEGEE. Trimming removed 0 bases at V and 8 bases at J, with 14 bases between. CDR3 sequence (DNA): TGTGCCAGCAGCTTGGCCTACGGGGTCAGGGGCTACACCTTC. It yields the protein CASSLAYGVRGYTF.

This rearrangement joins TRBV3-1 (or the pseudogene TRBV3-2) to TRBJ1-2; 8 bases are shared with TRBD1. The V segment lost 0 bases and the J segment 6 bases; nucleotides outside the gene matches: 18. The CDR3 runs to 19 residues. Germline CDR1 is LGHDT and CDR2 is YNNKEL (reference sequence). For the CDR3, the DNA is TGTGCCAGCAGCCAAGAGTGGGCGACAGGGGTGGGGGCTTCGAATGGCTACACCTTC. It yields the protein CASSQEWATGVGASNGYTF.

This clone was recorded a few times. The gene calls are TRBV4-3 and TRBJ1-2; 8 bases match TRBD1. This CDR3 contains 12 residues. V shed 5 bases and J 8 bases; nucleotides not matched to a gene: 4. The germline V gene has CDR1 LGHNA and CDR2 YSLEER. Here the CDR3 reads CASSIGQGGYTF. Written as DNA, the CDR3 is TGCGCCAGCAGCATCGGACAGGGAGGCTACACCTTC.

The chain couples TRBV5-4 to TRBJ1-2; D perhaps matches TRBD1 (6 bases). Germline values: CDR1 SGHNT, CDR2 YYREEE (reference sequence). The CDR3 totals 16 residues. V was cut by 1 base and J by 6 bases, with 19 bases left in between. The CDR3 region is CASSLFAQGPFHGYTF. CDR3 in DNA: TGTGCCAGCAGCTTGTTTGCACAGGGACCTTTTCATGGCTACACCTTC.

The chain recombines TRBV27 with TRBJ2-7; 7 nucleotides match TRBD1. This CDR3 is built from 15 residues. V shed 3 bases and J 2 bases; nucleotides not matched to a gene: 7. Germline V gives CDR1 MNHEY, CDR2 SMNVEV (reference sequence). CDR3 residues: CASSLRQGGPYEQYV. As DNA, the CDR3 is TGTGCCAGCAGTTTGCGACAGGGCGGCCCCTACGAGCAGTACGTC.